These 4 T cell receptor beta chains were sequenced from one sample in a study of early stage breast cancer tumors. The protocol was immunoSEQ multiplex PCR, while the TCRdb copy is restricted to in-frame clones and leaves out a portion. This sample has tens of thousands of clones, with 75% to 95% found just once. The sequencing input was blood. The receptors stem from a person between 65 and 80 years old with breast cancer.

This chain connects TRBV6-5 to TRBJ1-2; D possibly corresponds to TRBD1 (5 bases). The germline CDR1 and CDR2 sequences are MNHEY and SVGAGI. The CDR3 runs 15 residues. The V gene lost 2 bases and the J gene lost 6 bases, with 16 bases spanning the gap. The CDR3 is CASSYEVGAVDGYTF. In nucleotides, the CDR3 is TGTGCCAGCAGTTACGAAGTTGGGGCGGTGGATGGCTACACCTTC.

The chain couples TRBV14 to TRBJ2-7; 14 bases match TRBD2. CDR1 is SGHDN, CDR2 FVKESK, per germline. Trimming at V came to 0 bases and at J to 0 bases, leaving 4 bases not matched to a gene. The CDR3 runs 18 residues. CDR3 DNA: TGTGCCAGCAGCCAAGATTGGGGGACTAGCGGGAGCTCCTACGAGCAGTACTTC. Encoded protein: CASSQDWGTSGSSYEQYF.

CDR3 amino acids: CASSEQGSSEQYF. CDR3 DNA: TGTGCCAGCAGTGAACAGGGGTCGAGTGAGCAGTACTTC. This chain uses TRBV6-1 with TRBJ2-7, with D perhaps TRBD1 (6 bases). The CDR3 is 13 amino acids. Germline V gene lookup returns CDR1 MNHNS and CDR2 SASEGT. V was shortened by 2 bases and J by 7 bases, with 12 bases between the two germline ends.

The chain carries TRBV4-2 and TRBJ2-2; 9 bases match TRBD2. The CDR3 has 17 residues. Trimming removed 0 bases from V and 6 bases from J; junction bases left unmatched: 8. CDR1 and CDR2 (germline): LGHNA, YNFKEQ. CDR3 DNA sequence: TGTGCCAGCAGCCAAGAGGGCGGGAGGGCCACAGCCGGGGAGCTGTTTTTT. It is translated as CASSQEGGRATAGELFF.